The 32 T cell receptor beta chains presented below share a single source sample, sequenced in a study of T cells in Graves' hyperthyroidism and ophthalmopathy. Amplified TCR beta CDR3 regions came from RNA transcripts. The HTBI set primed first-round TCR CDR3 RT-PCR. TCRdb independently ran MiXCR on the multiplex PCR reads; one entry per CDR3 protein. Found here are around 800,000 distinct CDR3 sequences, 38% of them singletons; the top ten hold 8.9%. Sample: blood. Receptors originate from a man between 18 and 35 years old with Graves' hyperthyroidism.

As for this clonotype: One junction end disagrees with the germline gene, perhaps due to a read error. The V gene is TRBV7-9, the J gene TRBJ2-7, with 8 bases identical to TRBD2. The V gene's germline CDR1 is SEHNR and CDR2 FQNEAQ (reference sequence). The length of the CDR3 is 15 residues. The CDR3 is CASSRRGSGTTEQYF. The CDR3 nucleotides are TGCGCCAGCAGCCGGAGGGGTAGCGGGACTACCGAGCAGTACTTC.

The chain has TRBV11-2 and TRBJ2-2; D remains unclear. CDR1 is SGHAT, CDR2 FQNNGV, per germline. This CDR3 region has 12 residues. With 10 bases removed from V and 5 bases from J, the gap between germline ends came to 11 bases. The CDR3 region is CANNLRTGELFF. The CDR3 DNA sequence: TGTGCCAACAATCTTAGGACCGGGGAGCTGTTTTTT.

CDR3 protein: CASRPLGDWNSPLHF. DNA of the CDR3: TGTGCCAGCAGACCATTAGGTGACTGGAATTCACCCCTCCACTTT. This chain links TRBV28 with TRBJ1-6; no firm D call. The CDR3 runs to 15 residues. Trimming pared 6 bases from V and 7 bases from J, leaving 16 bases between. Per the germline V gene, CDR1 is MDHEN and CDR2 is SYDVKM.

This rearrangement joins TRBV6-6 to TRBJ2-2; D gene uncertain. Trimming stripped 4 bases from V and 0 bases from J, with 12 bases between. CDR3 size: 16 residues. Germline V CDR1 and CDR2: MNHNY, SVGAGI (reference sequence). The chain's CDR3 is CASSSPRLTNTGELFF. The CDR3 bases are TGTGCCAGCAGTTCGCCAAGACTTACGAACACCGGGGAGCTGTTTTTT.

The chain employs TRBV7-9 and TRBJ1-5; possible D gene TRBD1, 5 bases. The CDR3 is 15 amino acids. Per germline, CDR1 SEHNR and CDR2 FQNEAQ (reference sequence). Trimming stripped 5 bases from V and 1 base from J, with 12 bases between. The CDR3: CASSLGRGSNQPQHF. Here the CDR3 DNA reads TGTGCCAGCAGCCTTGGACGGGGGAGCAATCAGCCCCAGCATTTT.

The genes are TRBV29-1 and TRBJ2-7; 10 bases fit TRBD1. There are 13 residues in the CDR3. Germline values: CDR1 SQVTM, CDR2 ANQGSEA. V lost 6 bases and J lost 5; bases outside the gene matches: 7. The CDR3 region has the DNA TGCAGCGTCGGTGAGGGACAGGGGAACGAGCAGTACTTC. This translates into CSVGEGQGNEQYF.

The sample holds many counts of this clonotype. For the CDR3, the DNA is TGCGCCAGCAGCGATATGACAAGCAGGCCCTATAATTCACCCCTCCACTTT. This encodes CASSDMTSRPYNSPLHF. The gene calls are TRBV10-2 and TRBJ1-6; D is uncertain. Between the trimmed V and J ends, which lost 6 bases and 2 bases, there was a span of 17 bases. Germline assignment: CDR1 WSHSY and CDR2 SAAADI. The CDR3 has 17 amino acids.

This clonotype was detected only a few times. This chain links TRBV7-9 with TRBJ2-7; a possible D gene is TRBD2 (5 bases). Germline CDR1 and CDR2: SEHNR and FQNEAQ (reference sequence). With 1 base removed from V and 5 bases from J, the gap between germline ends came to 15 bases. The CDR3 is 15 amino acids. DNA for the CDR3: TGTGCCAGCAGCTTAGGAGCACCGGAGGTCCACGAGCAGTACTTC. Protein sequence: CASSLGAPEVHEQYF.

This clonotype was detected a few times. This CDR3 reads CASSDGRRGGRGTQYF. DNA for the CDR3: TGCGCCAGCAGTGACGGTCGGCGGGGGGGCCGAGGGACCCAGTACTTC. The genes are TRBV10-2 and TRBJ2-5; TRBD2 matches at 9 bases. CDR1 and CDR2 (germline): WSHSY, SAAADI. The CDR3 consists of 16 residues. The V gene end was trimmed by 3 bases and the J gene end by 7 bases; junction bases not matched to a gene: 12.

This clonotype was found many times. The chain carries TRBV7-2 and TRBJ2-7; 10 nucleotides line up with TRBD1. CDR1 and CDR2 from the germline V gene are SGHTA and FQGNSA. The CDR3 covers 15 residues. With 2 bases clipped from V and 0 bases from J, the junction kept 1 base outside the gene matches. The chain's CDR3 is CASSLRTGGSYEQYF. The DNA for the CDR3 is TGTGCCAGCAGCTTACGGACAGGGGGCTCCTACGAGCAGTACTTC.

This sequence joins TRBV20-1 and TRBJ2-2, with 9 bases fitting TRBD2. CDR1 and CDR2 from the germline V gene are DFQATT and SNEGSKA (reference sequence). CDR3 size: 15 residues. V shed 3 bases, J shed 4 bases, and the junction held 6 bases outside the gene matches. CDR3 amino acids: CSASWREGRTGELFF. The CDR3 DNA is TGCAGTGCTAGTTGGCGGGAGGGCCGCACCGGGGAGCTGTTTTTT.

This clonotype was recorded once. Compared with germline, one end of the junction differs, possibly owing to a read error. DNA for the CDR3: TGTGCCAGCAGTTACAGGGTCAACTACGAGCAGTACTTC. Encoded protein: CASSYRVNYEQYF. The rearrangement links TRBV10-3 to TRBJ2-7, with D perhaps matching TRBD1 (6 bases). This CDR3 has 13 amino acids. Germline CDR1 ENHRY, CDR2 SYGVKD.

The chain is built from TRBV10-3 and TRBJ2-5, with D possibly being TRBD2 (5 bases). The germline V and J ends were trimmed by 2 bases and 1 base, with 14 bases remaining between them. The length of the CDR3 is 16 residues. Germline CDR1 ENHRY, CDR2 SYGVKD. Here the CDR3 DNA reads TGTGCCATCAGTGAGACGACTGGACTCTCCCAAGAGACCCAGTACTTC. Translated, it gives CAISETTGLSQETQYF.

The CDR3 DNA reads TGTGCCAGCAGTGTCCGGGACGAGCATTTT. It codes for CASSVRDEHF. The chain recombines TRBV2 with TRBJ1-5; a weak D match, TRBD1 (5 bases). The CDR3 is 10 residues long. The germline V gene has CDR1 SNHLY and CDR2 FYNNEI. Trimming pared 4 bases from V and 14 bases from J, leaving 9 bases between.

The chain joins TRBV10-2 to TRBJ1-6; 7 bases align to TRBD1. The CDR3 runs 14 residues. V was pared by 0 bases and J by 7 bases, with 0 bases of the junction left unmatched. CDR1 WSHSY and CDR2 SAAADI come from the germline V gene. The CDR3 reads CASSESGGNSPLHF. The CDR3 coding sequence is TGCGCCAGCAGTGAGTCAGGGGGCAATTCACCCCTCCACTTT.

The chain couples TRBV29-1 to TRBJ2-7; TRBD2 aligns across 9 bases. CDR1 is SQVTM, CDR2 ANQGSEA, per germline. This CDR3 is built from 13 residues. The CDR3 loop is CSFAGGSSYEQYF. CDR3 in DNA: TGCAGTTTTGCGGGAGGGAGCTCCTACGAGCAGTACTTC.

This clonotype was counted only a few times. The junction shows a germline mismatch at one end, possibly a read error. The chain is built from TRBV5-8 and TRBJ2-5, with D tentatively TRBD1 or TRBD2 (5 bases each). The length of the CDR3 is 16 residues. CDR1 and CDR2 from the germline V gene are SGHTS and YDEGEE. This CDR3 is CASSQGRGRGLETQYF. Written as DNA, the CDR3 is TGCGCCAGCAGCCAAGGAAGGGGCCGCGGGCTCGAGACCCAGTACTTC.

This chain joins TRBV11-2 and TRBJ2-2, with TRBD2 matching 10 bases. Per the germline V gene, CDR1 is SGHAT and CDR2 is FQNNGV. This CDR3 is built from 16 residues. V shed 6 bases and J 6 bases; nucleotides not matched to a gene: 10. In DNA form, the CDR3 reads TGTGCCAGCAGTTGGCCTAGCGGGAGTAGCTCCGGGGAGCTGTTTTTT. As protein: CASSWPSGSSSGELFF.

CDR3: CASSREGQISGNTIYF. CDR3 DNA sequence: TGCGCCAGCAGCCGCGAGGGACAGATCTCTGGAAACACCATATATTTT. The chain carries TRBV5-1 and TRBJ1-3, with 7 bases lining up with TRBD1. With 4 bases clipped from V and 0 bases from J, the junction kept 7 bases outside the gene matches. CDR1 is SGHRS, CDR2 YFSETQ, per germline. The CDR3 has 16 amino acids.

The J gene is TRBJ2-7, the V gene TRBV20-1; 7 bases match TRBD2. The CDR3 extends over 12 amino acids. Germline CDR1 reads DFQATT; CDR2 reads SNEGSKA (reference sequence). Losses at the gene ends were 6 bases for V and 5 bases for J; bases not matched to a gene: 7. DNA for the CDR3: TGCAGTGCCCCTGGGGGGGAAGACGAGCAGTACTTC. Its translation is CSAPGGEDEQYF.

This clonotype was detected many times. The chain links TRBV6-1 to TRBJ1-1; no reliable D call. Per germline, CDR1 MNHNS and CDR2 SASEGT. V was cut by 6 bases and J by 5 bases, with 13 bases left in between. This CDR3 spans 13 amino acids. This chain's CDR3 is CASSEQERTEAFF. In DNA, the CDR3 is TGTGCCAGCAGCGAGCAGGAGCGTACTGAAGCTTTCTTT.

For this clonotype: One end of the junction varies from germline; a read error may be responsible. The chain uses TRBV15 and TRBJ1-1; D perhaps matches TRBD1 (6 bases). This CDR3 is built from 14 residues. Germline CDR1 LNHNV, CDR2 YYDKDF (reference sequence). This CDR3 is CATSRAGVNTGAFF. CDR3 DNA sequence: TGTGCCACCAGCAGAGCAGGGGTGAACACTGGAGCTTTCTTT.

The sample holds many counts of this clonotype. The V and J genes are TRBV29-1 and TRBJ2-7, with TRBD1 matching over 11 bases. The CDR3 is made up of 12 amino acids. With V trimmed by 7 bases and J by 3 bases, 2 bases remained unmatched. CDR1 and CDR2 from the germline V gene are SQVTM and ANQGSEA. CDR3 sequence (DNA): TGCAGCGCGGGACAGGGGGTCTACGAGCAGTACTTC. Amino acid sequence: CSAGQGVYEQYF.

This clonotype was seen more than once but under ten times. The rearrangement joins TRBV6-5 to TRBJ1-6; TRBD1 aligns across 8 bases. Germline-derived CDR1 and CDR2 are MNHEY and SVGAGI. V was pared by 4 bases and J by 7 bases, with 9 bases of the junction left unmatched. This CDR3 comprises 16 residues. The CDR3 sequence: CASSLTRGRGNSPLHF. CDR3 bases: TGTGCCAGCAGTTTAACCAGGGGGCGGGGAAATTCACCCCTCCACTTT.

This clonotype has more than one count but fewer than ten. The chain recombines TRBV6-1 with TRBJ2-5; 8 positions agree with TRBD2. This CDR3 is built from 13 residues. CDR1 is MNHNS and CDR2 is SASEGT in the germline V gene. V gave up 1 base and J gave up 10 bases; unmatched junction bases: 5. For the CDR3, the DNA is TGTGCCAGCAGTGAAGACCGACGGGGGGGCCAGTACTTC. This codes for CASSEDRRGGQYF.

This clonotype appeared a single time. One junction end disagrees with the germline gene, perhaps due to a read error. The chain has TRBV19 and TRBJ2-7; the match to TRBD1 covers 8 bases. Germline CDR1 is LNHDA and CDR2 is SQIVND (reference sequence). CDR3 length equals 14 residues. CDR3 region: CASSIPGGSDEQYF. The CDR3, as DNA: TGTGCCAGTAGTATCCCAGGGGGCTCCGACGAGCAGTACTTC.

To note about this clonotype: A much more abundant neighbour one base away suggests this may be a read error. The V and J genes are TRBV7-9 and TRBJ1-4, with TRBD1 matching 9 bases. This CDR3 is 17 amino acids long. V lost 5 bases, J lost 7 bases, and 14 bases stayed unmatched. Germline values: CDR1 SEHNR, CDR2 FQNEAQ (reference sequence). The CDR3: CASSAGQGRVGGEKLFF. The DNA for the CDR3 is TGTGCCAGCAGCGCGGGACAGGGTCGGGTCGGCGGTGAAAAACTGTTTTTT.

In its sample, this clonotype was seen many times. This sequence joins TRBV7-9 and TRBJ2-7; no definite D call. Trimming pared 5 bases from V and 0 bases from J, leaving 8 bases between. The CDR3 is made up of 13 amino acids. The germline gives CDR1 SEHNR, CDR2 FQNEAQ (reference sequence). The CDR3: CASSPRTSYEQYF. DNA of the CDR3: TGTGCCAGCAGCCCCAGAACCTCCTACGAGCAGTACTTC.

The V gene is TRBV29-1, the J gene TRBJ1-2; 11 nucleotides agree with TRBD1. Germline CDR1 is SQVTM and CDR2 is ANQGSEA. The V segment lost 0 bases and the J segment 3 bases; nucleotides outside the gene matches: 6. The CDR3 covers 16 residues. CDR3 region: CSVEEGGGQGDYGYTF. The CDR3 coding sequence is TGCAGCGTTGAAGAAGGAGGGGGACAGGGGGACTATGGCTACACCTTC. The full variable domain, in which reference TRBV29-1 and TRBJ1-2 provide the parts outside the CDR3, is SAVISQKPSRDICQRGTSLTIQCQVDSQVTMMFWYRQQPGQSLTLIATANQGSEATYESGFVIDKFPISRPNLTFSTLTVSNMSPEDSSIYLCSVEEGGGQGDYGYTFGSGTRLTVV.

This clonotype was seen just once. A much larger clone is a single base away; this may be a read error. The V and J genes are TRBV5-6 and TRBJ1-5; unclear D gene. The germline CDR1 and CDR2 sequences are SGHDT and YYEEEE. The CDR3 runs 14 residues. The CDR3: CASSLRASGQLQHF. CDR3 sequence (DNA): TGTGCCAGCAGCTTGAGGGCCTCCGGGCAGCTCCAGCATTTT. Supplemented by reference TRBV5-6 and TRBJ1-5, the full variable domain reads DAGVTQSPTHLIKTRGQQVTLRCSPKSGHDTVSWYQQALGQGPQFIFQYYEEEERQRGNFPDRFSGHQFPNYSSELNVNALLLGDSALYLCASSLRASGQLQHFGDGTRLSIL.

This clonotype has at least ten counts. CDR3 bases: TGTGCCATCAGTGAGTCCCGGTATGAGCAGTACTTC. It codes for CAISESRYEQYF. The V call is TRBV10-3, the J call TRBJ2-7; no clear D gene. Trimming cost V 0 bases and J 7 bases, with 7 bases left between them. This CDR3 is built from 12 residues. In germline, CDR1 is ENHRY, CDR2 SYGVKD.

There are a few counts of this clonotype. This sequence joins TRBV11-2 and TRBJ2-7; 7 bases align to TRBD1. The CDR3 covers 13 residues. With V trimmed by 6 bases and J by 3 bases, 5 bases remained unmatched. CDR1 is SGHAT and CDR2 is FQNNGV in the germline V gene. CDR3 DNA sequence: TGTGCCAGCAGTACTAGGGGGCACTACGAGCAGTACTTC. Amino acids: CASSTRGHYEQYF.